The source of this T cell receptor (beta chain) is a study of blood T cell repertoires in COVID-19 (dated by TCRdb to between 2020 and 2021). About the full investigation: Collaborator samples came from the United States, Italy and Spain and covered acute and convalescent phases of COVID-19. The prospective study material was composed of cDNA or gDNA derived from T cells, B-cell-depleted T cells, or PBMCs. The dataset comprised deeply sampled blood TCRbeta repertoires from subjects exposed to, actively infected with, or recovered from COVID-19. Where HLA class I and class II types were available, the types were taken from metadata supplied by the sample provider, not from assay-based typing. A freely available public database, intended as a resource for researchers studying the immune response to SARS-CoV-2, is where the repertoires were released. Samples came from the ongoing ImmuneRACE study (first 160 participants) plus 1,254 subjects from 6 global collaborators. A de-identified subject ID, COVID-19 status, age in years and sex were almost always included in the sample metadata.

What the study reported, not specific to this receptor: The quantity of clinical and demographic metadata differed by source and by participant and was supplied without curation.

In Seattle, one collaborating source enrolled patients while the infection was active and tracked those patients longitudinally over the course of disease. The collaborating institutions used their own protocols to collect whole blood in K2EDTA tubes. For TCRbeta analysis, collaborator samples were shipped as frozen whole blood, as isolated PBMCs, or as DNA extracted from either sample type. TCRbeta CDR3 regions were amplified from genomic DNA using the immunoSEQ Assay, a bias-controlled multiplex PCR. The original methods were these. The number of nucleated cells in each sample was estimated from the amplification of reference gene primers within the assay. To quantify the absolute abundance of each unique TCRbeta CDR3 rearrangement, sequence reads were collapsed and filtered. For each sample, productive Simpson clonality was calculated as the square root of Simpson's diversity index over productive rearrangements. Here the immuneACCESS table is served through TCRdb, limited to in-frame sequences with V and J called. Missing clones are a known gap in these copies; in checked studies unresolved V genes cover under half, and the rest lacks a known reason. The V and J calls and clone size come from that table; D and trimming were worked out from the DNA. For this sample there are about 350,000 clones; about 92% appear just once. Roughly 3.9% of the sample is held by the ten biggest clonotypes.

V was cut back by 3 bases and J by 1 base, leaving a gap of 15 bases between them. The CDR3 spans 16 residues, from the cysteine through the phenylalanine. The kept DNA is CDR3 alone, 48 bases in frame from the first base. CDR1 and CDR2 were assigned from the germline V gene (reference sequence) as MNHEY and SMNVEV. A word on this clone: No cognate antigen has been identified for it. No base quality values were provided; no much bigger clone lies one nucleotide off.

The source is a woman aged 60-75 years with COVID-19, enrolled during active disease. The material sequenced was peripheral blood. The chain uses TRBV27 and TRBJ1-2; no confident D gene assignment can be made. The base sequence is TGTGCCAGCAGTTTTGGGCGTACGGTGATTAACTATGGCTACACCTTC. It translates to CASSFGRTVINYGYTF.